The 21 T cell receptor beta chains below all came from one sample that was sequenced in a study of OX40 agonist ivuxolimab in advanced cancers. Sequencing used immunoSEQ multiplex PCR; TCRdb keeps in-frame clones, though not all of them. The sample has about 120,000 clones, around 87% seen once; the top ten hold 0.55% to 0.7%. This specimen consisted of CD4+ or CD8+ T cells sorted from blood, obtained in a trial of the OX40 agonist ivuxolimab. The receptors derive from an adult with an advanced solid tumor such as melanoma, head and neck, liver or kidney cancer.

V and J are TRBV7-2 and TRBJ1-6; D possibly corresponds to TRBD1 (6 bases). V lost 3 bases and J lost 2, with 8 bases in between. Germline CDR1 and CDR2: SGHTA and FQGNSA. The CDR3 covers 15 residues. The CDR3 DNA follows: TGTGCCAGCAGCTTGAGGACAGCCTATAATTCACCCCTCCACTTT. Protein product: CASSLRTAYNSPLHF. The whole variable domain, remainder taken from reference TRBV7-2 and TRBJ1-6, is GAGVSQSPSNKVTEKGKDVELRCDPISGHTALYWYRQSLGQGLEFLIYFQGNSAPDKSGLPSDRFSAERTGGSVSTLTIQRTQQEDSAVYLCASSLRTAYNSPLHFGNGTRLTVT.

The chain couples TRBV19 to TRBJ2-5; 7 nucleotides match TRBD1. CDR3 size: 13 residues. V lost 4 bases and J lost 5; bases outside the gene matches: 4. Germline CDR1 and CDR2: LNHDA and SQIVND (reference sequence). CDR3 in amino acids: CASSRNRGETQYF. The CDR3 DNA follows: TGTGCCAGTAGTAGGAACAGGGGCGAGACCCAGTACTTC. The variable domain in full, with the rest retrieved from reference TRBV19 and TRBJ2-5, is DGGITQSPKYLFRKEGQNVTLSCEQNLNHDAMYWYRQDPGQGLRLIYYSQIVNDFQKGDIAEGYSVSREKKESFPLTVTSAQKNPTAFYLCASSRNRGETQYFGPGTRLLVL.

This chain links TRBV25-1 with TRBJ2-2; no clear D gene. Germline loops: CDR1 MGHDK, CDR2 SYGVNS. This CDR3 has 12 residues. Trimming cost V 1 base and J 7 bases, with 4 bases left between them. The CDR3 protein is CASSEWNGELFF. The CDR3 region has the DNA TGTGCCAGCAGTGAATGGAACGGGGAGCTGTTTTTT.

The chain carries TRBV28 and TRBJ2-1; D gene unclear. The V and J ends lost 3 bases and 9 bases respectively, with 6 bases between them. This CDR3 is built from 11 residues. Per the germline V gene, CDR1 is MDHEN and CDR2 is SYDVKM. As DNA, the CDR3 is TGTGCCAGCAGTTTTATGGCTGAGCAGTTCTTC. It translates to CASSFMAEQFF. The full variable domain, completed using reference TRBV28 and TRBJ2-1, is DVKVTQSSRYLVKRTGEKVFLECVQDMDHENMFWYRQDPGLGLRLIYFSYDVKMKEKGDIPEGYSVSREKKERFSLILESASTNQTSMYLCASSFMAEQFFGPGTRLTVL.

V and J are TRBV19 and TRBJ2-1; D is perhaps TRBD2 (6 bases). The CDR3 spans 12 residues. V was cut by 5 bases and J by 10 bases, with 12 bases left in between. CDR1 and CDR2 from the germline V gene are LNHDA and SQIVND (reference sequence). For the CDR3, the DNA is TGTGCCAGTAGTCCTTTTCGGGAGGAGCAGTTCTTC. It specifies CASSPFREEQFF.

The chain uses TRBV10-1 and TRBJ2-1, with D possibly TRBD1 on 7 matching bases. The CDR3 is made up of 15 amino acids. V gave up 7 bases and J gave up 4 bases, with 17 bases separating them. Germline-derived CDR1 and CDR2 are WNHNN and SYGVQD (reference sequence). CDR3 loop: CASTQGGLSYNEQFF. In DNA, the CDR3 is TGCGCCAGCACGCAGGGGGGCCTTTCATACAATGAGCAGTTCTTC.

The chain links TRBV19 to TRBJ1-5; no clear D. Germline CDR1 is LNHDA and CDR2 is SQIVND (reference sequence). This CDR3 has 14 residues. Trimming pared 4 bases from V and 5 bases from J, leaving 12 bases between. The CDR3 DNA reads as TGTGCCAGTAGTAAGCAGGCCGGACATCAGCCCCAGCATTTT. Encoded protein: CASSKQAGHQPQHF.

The gene calls are TRBV7-2 and TRBJ2-7; 8 bases align to TRBD1. Germline lookup yields CDR1 SGHTA and CDR2 FQGNSA. V was clipped by 10 bases and J by 3 bases; unmatched bases: 5. The CDR3 is 12 amino acids. The CDR3 region has the DNA TGTGCCATTGACAGGGGAGGCTACGAGCAGTACTTC. This translates into CAIDRGGYEQYF.

The chain joins TRBV15 to TRBJ1-2, with D uncertain. Deletions cut 4 bases from V and 4 bases from J, with 13 bases between. The CDR3 length is 14 residues. The germline gives CDR1 LNHNV, CDR2 YYDKDF (reference sequence). The CDR3 reads CATSKSGGIYGYTF. The CDR3 DNA reads as TGTGCCACCAGCAAATCCGGAGGGATCTATGGCTACACCTTC.

The V call is TRBV27, the J call TRBJ1-6, with 9 bases that match TRBD1. Germline V CDR1 and CDR2: MNHEY, SMNVEV (reference sequence). The CDR3 covers 18 residues. The trim removed 1 base at V and 3 bases at J, leaving 7 bases unmatched. CDR3 DNA: TGTGCCAGCAGTTTATTCAGAGTGGGACAGGGCTATAATTCACCCCTCCACTTT. This sequence encodes CASSLFRVGQGYNSPLHF.

The DNA for the CDR3 is TGTGCCTGGAGACCAGGCTACACCTTC. Translated: CAWRPGYTF. The chain uses TRBV30 and TRBJ1-2; D uncertain. The germline V and J ends were trimmed by 3 bases and 8 bases, with 4 bases remaining between them. CDR3 length equals 9 residues. The V gene's germline CDR1 is GTSNPN and CDR2 SVGIG (reference sequence).

The chain uses TRBV28 and TRBJ1-5, with a tentative D call TRBD1 (6 bases). Trimming took off 8 bases at V and 0 bases at J, with 14 bases between the two ends. The germline gives CDR1 MDHEN, CDR2 SYDVKM. The CDR3 covers 15 residues. As DNA, the CDR3 is TGTGCCAGCGGCGGACAGCCCTATAGCAATCAGCCCCAGCATTTT. Amino acids: CASGGQPYSNQPQHF.

The chain uses TRBV7-9 and TRBJ1-5; TRBD1 is a possible D gene (6 bases). V was trimmed by 5 bases and J by 2 bases, leaving 19 bases between them. The CDR3 is 17 amino acids. Germline CDR1 SEHNR, CDR2 FQNEAQ (reference sequence). The CDR3 reads CASSPARDRLGNQPQHF. In DNA, the CDR3 is TGTGCCAGCAGCCCCGCGAGAGACAGGTTGGGCAATCAGCCCCAGCATTTT.

The J gene is TRBJ1-6, the V gene TRBV6-5; 8 bases are shared with TRBD1. In germline, CDR1 is MNHEY, CDR2 SVGAGI. CDR3 length equals 16 residues. Germline trimming cut 4 bases from V and 15 bases from J; bases unmatched to any gene: 17. The CDR3 here is CASSFYVNQGARLLHF. The CDR3 DNA reads as TGTGCCAGCAGTTTTTATGTTAACCAGGGGGCGCGACTCCTCCACTTT.

The V call is TRBV7-2, the J call TRBJ2-5; a possible D gene is TRBD2 (6 bases). The V gene lost 5 bases and the J gene lost 3 bases, with 13 bases spanning the gap. The CDR3 has 14 amino acids. The V gene's germline CDR1 is SGHTA and CDR2 FQGNSA. As DNA, the CDR3 is TGTGCCAGCAGCCTCTGGCGGGGAGAAGAGACCCAGTACTTC. Amino acids: CASSLWRGEETQYF.

This clone has just one count. The chain couples TRBV19 to TRBJ2-1; 8 bases agree with TRBD1. V trimming: 7 bases; J trimming: 10 bases; junction bases outside the gene matches: 15. From germline, CDR1 is LNHDA and CDR2 SQIVND (reference sequence). The CDR3 has 15 amino acids. The CDR3 loop reads CASTLRGTGLGEQFF. CDR3 bases: TGTGCCAGTACTCTACGAGGGACAGGCCTCGGAGAGCAGTTCTTC.

The chain is built from TRBV7-9 and TRBJ2-3; TRBD2 agrees at 15 bases. The germline V gene encodes CDR1 SEHNR and CDR2 FQNEAQ (reference sequence). Losses at the gene ends were 5 bases for V and 3 bases for J; bases not matched to a gene: 9. The CDR3 has 18 amino acids. CDR3 nucleotide sequence: TGTGCCAGCAGCCCCCGGACTAGCGGGGGGGCCATGACAGATACGCAGTATTTT. Translated: CASSPRTSGGAMTDTQYF.

This sequence joins TRBV4-1 and TRBJ2-5, with D perhaps matching TRBD2 (5 bases). This CDR3 is built from 16 residues. Trimming removed 4 bases at V and 4 bases at J, with 19 bases between. The germline V gene encodes CDR1 MGHRA and CDR2 YSYEKL. The CDR3 DNA reads as TGCGCCAGCAGCCCCCCGAGGGCGGGTCGGGGAGAGACCCAGTACTTC. Protein sequence: CASSPPRAGRGETQYF.

The chain joins TRBV5-1 to TRBJ1-4; the D gene is possibly TRBD1 (6 bases). The V and J ends lost 4 bases and 4 bases respectively, with 17 bases between them. The CDR3 totals 16 residues. Germline CDR1 SGHRS, CDR2 YFSETQ. CDR3 residues: CASSVGGQTINEKLFF. The CDR3 nucleotides are TGCGCCAGCAGCGTTGGTGGACAGACTATTAATGAAAAACTGTTTTTT.

The chain links TRBV28 to TRBJ1-4, with a possible D match to TRBD1 (6 bases). V was trimmed by 2 bases and J by 3 bases, leaving 7 bases between them. This CDR3 is built from 14 residues. Germline CDR1 reads MDHEN; CDR2 reads SYDVKM. The CDR3, as DNA: TGTGCCAGCAGTTTAGGACAGCCTAATGAAAAACTGTTTTTT. It yields the protein CASSLGQPNEKLFF.

V gene TRBV30 combines with J gene TRBJ2-5; the D is unclear. The CDR3 spans 12 residues. V dropped 0 bases and J dropped 4 bases, with 6 bases sitting between them. Germline V gives CDR1 GTSNPN, CDR2 SVGIG (reference sequence). CDR3 nucleotide sequence: TGTGCCTGGAGTGTTAACGGAGAGACCCAGTACTTC. It encodes CAWSVNGETQYF.